The 24 T cell receptor beta chains below come from one sample, sequenced in a study of T-cell reconstitution after alpha-beta-depleted transplantation in children. The authors prepared the TCRbeta library with unique molecular identifiers. TCRdb re-called the PCR reads with MiXCR, one entry per CDR3 protein. The data hold 70,000 or so distinct CDR3 sequences, with about a tenth observed a single time. Sequenced here: PBMCs, sampled before TCRalphabeta/CD19-depleted stem cell transplant. These receptors originate from a boy aged 5-17 years with acute myeloid leukemia, due to receive a stem cell transplant.

This clonotype has at least ten counts. This sequence joins TRBV4-1 and TRBJ2-7; D might be TRBD1 or TRBD2, each matching 5 bases. Germline values: CDR1 MGHRA, CDR2 YSYEKL. V lost 1 base and J 6 bases, leaving 16 bases between the germline ends. The CDR3 runs 15 residues. The CDR3 DNA reads TGCGCCAGCAGCCAAGCCCGTCGGGGCCTGCCCGAGCAGTACGTC. As protein: CASSQARRGLPEQYV.

This clonotype was picked up many times. The chain couples TRBV6-2 or TRBV6-3 to TRBJ2-1; D is possibly TRBD1 or TRBD2 (6 bases each). Germline V CDR1 and CDR2: MNHEY, SVGEGT. CDR3 length: 16 residues. Between the trimmed V and J ends, which lost 7 bases and 1 base, there was a span of 17 bases. The CDR3 DNA is TGTGCCAGCATTCAAGGGTGGGGGGCATCCTACAATGAGCAGTTCTTC. Encoded protein: CASIQGWGASYNEQFF.

The sample holds many counts of this clonotype. The V call is TRBV24-1, the J call TRBJ1-5, with a weak D call TRBD1 (5 bases). The CDR3 loop spans 16 amino acids. Germline V CDR1 and CDR2: KGHDR, SFDVKD. Trimming took off 4 bases at V and 4 bases at J, with 16 bases between the two ends. Here the CDR3 reads CATSDPGPLGNQPQHF. In DNA, the CDR3 is TGTGCCACCAGTGACCCGGGACCGCTGGGGAATCAGCCCCAGCATTTT.

This clonotype was counted at least ten times. The rearrangement links TRBV28 to TRBJ2-7, with D possibly matching TRBD1 (6 bases). V lost 5 bases and J lost 3, with 14 bases in between. Looked up from germline, CDR1 is MDHEN and CDR2 is SYDVKM. This CDR3 contains 14 residues. The CDR3 region is CASSRTGTLYEQYV. As DNA, the CDR3 is TGTGCCAGCAGTCGAACCGGGACACTCTACGAGCAGTACGTC.

Many counts were recorded for this clonotype. The chain joins TRBV24-1 to TRBJ2-5; possibly TRBD2 for D (6 bases). The CDR3 covers 14 residues. Trimming removed 9 bases from V and 4 bases from J, with 17 bases in between. Germline CDR1 is KGHDR and CDR2 is SFDVKD. The DNA for the CDR3 is TGTGCCACCTGGGGCGGACTACGGACAGAGACCCAGTACTTC. Translating gives CATWGGLRTETQYF.

This clonotype came up many times. This chain uses TRBV5-1 with TRBJ2-1; maybe TRBD1 (6 bases). Looked up from germline, CDR1 is SGHRS and CDR2 is YFSETQ. V gave up 2 bases and J gave up 7 bases, with 13 bases separating them. This CDR3 contains 14 residues. For the CDR3, the DNA is TGCGCCAGCAGCTTCTCTAGACAGGAAAATGAGCAGTTCTTC. This sequence encodes CASSFSRQENEQFF.

This chain uses TRBV13 with TRBJ1-2, with no clear D. The V gene lost 1 base and the J gene lost 4 bases, with 16 bases spanning the gap. Germline CDR1 and CDR2: PRHDT and FYEKMQ (reference sequence). This CDR3 comprises 16 residues. The CDR3 reads CASSLVRNGGTYGYTF. Written as DNA, the CDR3 is TGTGCCAGCAGCTTAGTCCGAAATGGAGGAACCTATGGCTACACCTTC.

The chain links TRBV5-6 to TRBJ2-1; 10 nucleotides match TRBD2. The germline gives CDR1 SGHDT, CDR2 YYEEEE. Unmatched junction bases numbered 7, after V lost 0 bases and J lost 7 bases. CDR3 length: 16 residues. The DNA of the CDR3 is TGTGCCAGCAGCTTGGGGGGTAGCGGGAGGTGTAATGAGCAGTTCTTC. This sequence encodes CASSLGGSGRCNEQFF.

This clonotype was observed at least ten times. The chain links TRBV12-3 or TRBV12-4 to TRBJ1-2; 10 positions agree with TRBD1. The CDR3 length is 14 residues. Unmatched junction bases numbered 2, after V lost 3 bases and J lost 4 bases. CDR3 sequence: CASSFRDRGYGYTF. Written as DNA, the CDR3 is TGTGCCAGCAGTTTTAGGGACAGGGGCTATGGCTACACCTTC.

The chain has TRBV24-1 and TRBJ1-5; TRBD1 aligns across 7 bases. The V and J ends lost 3 bases and 5 bases, in that order; junction bases with no gene match: 0. CDR1 and CDR2 from the germline V gene are KGHDR and SFDVKD. CDR3 length: 13 amino acids. The CDR3 nucleotides are TGTGCCACCAGTGATACAGGGGATCAGCCCCAGCATTTT. This translates into CATSDTGDQPQHF.

V and J are TRBV19 and TRBJ1-2, with a tentative D call TRBD1 (5 bases). The CDR3 contains 15 residues. Germline CDR1 reads LNHDA; CDR2 reads SQIVND (reference sequence). The V end was cut by 1 base, the J end by 3 bases, with 12 bases between. DNA for the CDR3: TGTGCCAGTAGTATAGCCCGGGGGTCGGACTATGGCTACACCTTC. Translated, it gives CASSIARGSDYGYTF.

This clonotype came up many times. The genes are TRBV4-2 and TRBJ2-2, with 12 bases that match TRBD2. V shed 5 bases and J 5 bases; nucleotides not matched to a gene: 18. Germline CDR1 and CDR2: LGHNA and YNFKEQ. This CDR3 is built from 20 residues. The CDR3 coding sequence is TGTGCCAGCAGCGCGGTGGGGCTAGCGGGAGGGGCTATGAGGACCGGGGAGCTGTTTTTT. This gives the protein CASSAVGLAGGAMRTGELFF.

The V gene is TRBV10-1, the J gene TRBJ2-7; D remains unclear. CDR1 is WNHNN and CDR2 is SYGVQD in the germline V gene (reference sequence). The CDR3 runs 14 residues. The V gene lost 0 bases and the J gene lost 3 bases, with 9 bases spanning the gap. CDR3 sequence (DNA): TGCGCCAGCAGTGAGTCGGGGAAAAACTACGAGCAGTACTTC. Encoded protein: CASSESGKNYEQYF.

This clonotype was observed at least ten times. The chain links TRBV7-3 to TRBJ2-1, with D hard to call. The V end lost 2 bases, the J end lost 6 bases, and 11 bases lay between the germline ends. The CDR3 contains 14 residues. CDR1 SGHTA and CDR2 FQGTGA come from the germline V gene. The DNA for the CDR3 is TGTGCCAGCAGCTTAGTACATCGTAGCAATGAGCAGTTCTTC. Protein product: CASSLVHRSNEQFF.

This clonotype was observed many times. The chain has TRBV4-1 and TRBJ2-3; 7 bases are a match to TRBD2. This CDR3 has 15 amino acids. V shed 1 base, J shed 2 bases, and the junction held 3 bases outside the gene matches. In germline, CDR1 is MGHRA, CDR2 YSYEKL. CDR3: CASSQAGGNTDTQYF. In DNA form, the CDR3 reads TGCGCCAGCAGCCAAGCGGGGGGTAACACAGATACGCAGTATTTT.

This chain links TRBV11-3 with TRBJ2-5; 8 positions match TRBD1. After removal of 5 bases from V and 1 base from J, the junction contained 3 bases not matched to a gene. The V gene's germline CDR1 is SGHNT and CDR2 YENEEA. The CDR3 totals 14 residues. This chain's CDR3 is CASSQGQAQETQYF. The CDR3 DNA reads TGTGCCAGCAGCCAGGGACAGGCCCAAGAGACCCAGTACTTC. Looking up the rest from reference TRBV11-3 and TRBJ2-5 gives the full variable domain: EAGVVQSPRYKIIEKKQPVAFWCNPISGHNTLYWYLQNLGQGPELLIRYENEEAVDDSQLPKDRFSAERLKGVDSTLKIQPAELGDSAVYLCASSQGQAQETQYFGPGTRLLVL.

Ten or more counts support this clonotype. The CDR3 loop is CASSPEGGPSYNSPLHF. The CDR3 DNA is TGCGCCAGCAGCCCGGAAGGGGGTCCCTCCTATAATTCACCCCTCCACTTT. The chain employs TRBV5-1 and TRBJ1-6; TRBD1 is a possible D gene (6 bases). CDR3 length: 17 residues. Germline V gives CDR1 SGHRS, CDR2 YFSETQ. Trimming shortened V by 4 bases and J by 0 bases, and 14 bases separated the two germline ends.

This clonotype was seen repeatedly, ten times or more. The chain joins TRBV20-1 to TRBJ1-1, with 8 bases lining up with TRBD1. Trimming cost V 0 bases and J 1 base; bases outside gene matches: 10. This CDR3 comprises 17 residues. Looked up from germline, CDR1 is DFQATT and CDR2 is SNEGSKA (reference sequence). This CDR3 is CSARERQGPYWNTEAFF. For the CDR3, the DNA is TGCAGTGCTAGAGAGAGACAGGGGCCCTACTGGAACACTGAAGCTTTCTTT.

This clonotype appeared many times. As DNA, the CDR3 is TGTGCCAGCGCGGGGGAGAGCTCCTACAATGAGCAGTTCTTC. Translation gives CASAGESSYNEQFF. V and J are TRBV13 and TRBJ2-1; TRBD2 matches at 7 bases. J lost 0 bases, V lost 8 bases, and 4 bases had no gene match. Per germline, CDR1 PRHDT and CDR2 FYEKMQ (reference sequence). The CDR3 is made up of 14 amino acids.

This clonotype appeared many times. The chain is built from TRBV6-5 and TRBJ2-3, with D perhaps matching TRBD1 or TRBD2 (5 bases each). The CDR3 consists of 15 residues. The germline V and J ends were trimmed by 0 bases and 6 bases, with 13 bases remaining between them. Per the germline V gene, CDR1 is MNHEY and CDR2 is SVGAGI. CDR3 sequence reads: CASSYSKLGTDTQYF. The CDR3 DNA is TGTGCCAGCAGTTACTCGAAGCTAGGGACGGATACGCAGTATTTT.

This clonotype was seen many times. This chain uses TRBV5-1 with TRBJ2-1; the match to TRBD2 covers 11 bases. Per germline, CDR1 SGHRS and CDR2 YFSETQ. The V and J ends lost 7 bases and 5 bases, in that order; junction bases with no gene match: 8. The CDR3 contains 15 residues. The CDR3 region has the DNA TGCGCCAGCTATTTACTAGCGGGAGTAGACAATGAGCAGTTCTTC. It yields the protein CASYLLAGVDNEQFF.

The genes are TRBV14 and TRBJ1-2, with a weak D call TRBD1 (6 bases). Germline V lookup: CDR1 SGHDN, CDR2 FVKESK. CDR3 length equals 15 residues. Deletions cut 0 bases from V and 4 bases from J, with 12 bases between. This chain's CDR3 is CASSQDRGAFYGYTF. In DNA form, the CDR3 reads TGTGCCAGCAGCCAAGACCGGGGGGCGTTCTATGGCTACACCTTC.

This clonotype was detected only a few times. The chain links TRBV12-3 or TRBV12-4 to TRBJ1-1, with D possibly TRBD1 on 5 matching bases. Trimming shortened V by 3 bases and J by 6 bases, and 11 bases separated the two germline ends. The CDR3 has 13 residues. CDR3 in amino acids: CASSFGGGSEAFF. DNA of the CDR3: TGTGCCAGCAGTTTTGGGGGGGGGTCTGAAGCTTTCTTT.

In the case of this clonotype: A much larger clone is a single base away; this may be a read error. The CDR3 carries no conserved terminal phenylalanine or tryptophan, so it likely arises from a read error. The gene calls are TRBV11-2 and TRBJ2-5; 9 nucleotides match TRBD2. The CDR3 is 18 amino acids. Germline V gene lookup returns CDR1 SGHAT and CDR2 FQNNGV. V dropped 4 bases and J dropped 1; count of bases not matched to a gene: 13. Here the CDR3 DNA reads TGTGCCAGCAGCTCCGGTCTAGCGGGATATAAAAGCCAAGAGACCCAGTACCTC. Its translation is CASSSGLAGYKSQETQYL.